Sequencing of this TCR beta chain was carried out in a study of cytomegalovirus exposure and HLA in healthy donors. Study in general: Unique TCRs numbering roughly 85 million, obtained from HLA-typed donors, made up an early data release.

Study observations and caveats: The authors later linked a missense DCLRE1C variant to TCR beta V- and J-gene trimming.

The CDR3 is 17 amino acids. Germline CDR1 and CDR2: MDHEN and SYDVKM. J lost 0 bases, V lost 6 bases, and 10 bases had no gene match. Concerning this clone: Antigen unknown.

PCR employed 60 Vbeta and 13 Jbeta primers. TCRdb keeps only in-frame clones here, not all; method: immunoSEQ multiplex PCR. The profile shows around 150,000 clones, 79% of them singletons. The genes are TRBV28 and TRBJ2-1; 8 bases are shared with TRBD1. Sequencing input: PBMCs. This clonotype was sampled from a man aged 40-50 years in good health and CMV-seropositive. This CDR3 reads CASSPPRTGSSYNEQFF. The CDR3 DNA reads as TGTGCCAGCAGCCCGCCCCGGACAGGGAGCTCCTACAATGAGCAGTTCTTC.